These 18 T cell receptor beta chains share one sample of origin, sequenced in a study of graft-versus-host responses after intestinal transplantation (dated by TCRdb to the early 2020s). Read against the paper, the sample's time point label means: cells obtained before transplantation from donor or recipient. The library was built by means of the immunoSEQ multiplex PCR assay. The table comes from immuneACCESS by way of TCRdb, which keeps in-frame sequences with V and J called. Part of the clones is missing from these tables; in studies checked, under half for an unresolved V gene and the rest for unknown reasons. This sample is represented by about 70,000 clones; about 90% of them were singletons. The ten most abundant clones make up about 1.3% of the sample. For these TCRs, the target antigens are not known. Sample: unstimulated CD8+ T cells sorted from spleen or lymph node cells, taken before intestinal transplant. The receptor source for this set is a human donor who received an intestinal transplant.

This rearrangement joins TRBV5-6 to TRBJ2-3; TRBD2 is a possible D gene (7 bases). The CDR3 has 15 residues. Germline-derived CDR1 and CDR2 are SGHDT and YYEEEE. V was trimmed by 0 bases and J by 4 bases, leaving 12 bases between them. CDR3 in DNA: TGTGCCAGCAGCTTGGGTCGGGGGGCCGCAGATACGCAGTATTTT. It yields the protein CASSLGRGAADTQYF.

The CDR3 spells CASIRGETQYF. The CDR3 DNA follows: TGTGCCAGCATAAGGGGTGAGACCCAGTACTTC. This chain connects TRBV2 to TRBJ2-5; D is possibly TRBD1 (5 bases). Trimming took off 7 bases at V and 5 bases at J, with 8 bases between the two ends. CDR1 and CDR2 (germline): SNHLY, FYNNEI. The CDR3 loop spans 11 amino acids.

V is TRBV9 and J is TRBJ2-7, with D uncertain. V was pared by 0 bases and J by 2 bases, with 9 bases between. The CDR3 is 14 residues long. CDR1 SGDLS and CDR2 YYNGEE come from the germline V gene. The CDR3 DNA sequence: TGTGCCAGCAGCGTAGGAGTTCCCACCTACGAGCAGTACTTC. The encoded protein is CASSVGVPTYEQYF. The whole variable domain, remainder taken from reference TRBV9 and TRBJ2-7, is DSGVTQTPKHLITATGQRVTLRCSPRSGDLSVYWYQQSLDQGLQFLIQYYNGEERAKGNILERFSAQQFPDLHSELNLSSLELGDSALYFCASSVGVPTYEQYFGPGTRLTVT.

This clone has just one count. The CDR3 loop is CASSRRTSGVTDTQYF. The CDR3 region has the DNA TGCGCCAGCAGCCGTCGGACTAGCGGGGTCACAGATACGCAGTATTTT. This chain links TRBV4-1 with TRBJ2-3, with 12 positions matching TRBD2. There are 16 residues in the CDR3. Per the germline V gene, CDR1 is MGHRA and CDR2 is YSYEKL. J was trimmed by 2 bases and V by 4 bases; bases with no gene match: 4.

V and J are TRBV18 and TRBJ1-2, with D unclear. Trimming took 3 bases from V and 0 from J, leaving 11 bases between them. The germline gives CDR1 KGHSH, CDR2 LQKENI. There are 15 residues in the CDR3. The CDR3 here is CASSPAGRPNYGYTF. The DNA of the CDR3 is TGTGCCAGCTCACCGGCGGGGAGGCCTAACTATGGCTACACCTTC.

In DNA, the CDR3 is TGTGCCAGCAGCTTACAAGGAGGGCCTGGAAACACCATATATTTT. Its protein product is CASSLQGGPGNTIYF. V and J are TRBV7-3 and TRBJ1-3, with no clear D. The germline V and J ends were trimmed by 2 bases and 2 bases, with 10 bases remaining between them. The germline V gene has CDR1 SGHTA and CDR2 FQGTGA. This CDR3 has 15 amino acids. Variable domain in full (rest from reference TRBV7-3 and TRBJ1-3): GAGVSQTPSNKVTEKGKYVELRCDPISGHTALYWYRQSLGQGPEFLIYFQGTGAADDSGLPNDRFFAVRPEGSVSTLKIQRTERGDSAVYLCASSLQGGPGNTIYFGEGSWLTVV.

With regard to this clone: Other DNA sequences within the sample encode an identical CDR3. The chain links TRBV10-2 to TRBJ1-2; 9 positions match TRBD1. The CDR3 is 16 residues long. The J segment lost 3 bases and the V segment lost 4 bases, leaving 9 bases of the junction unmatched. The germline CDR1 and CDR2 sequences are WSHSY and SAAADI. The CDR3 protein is CASSVDGQGIYYGYTF. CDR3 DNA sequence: TGCGCCAGCAGTGTAGACGGACAGGGGATATACTATGGCTACACCTTC.

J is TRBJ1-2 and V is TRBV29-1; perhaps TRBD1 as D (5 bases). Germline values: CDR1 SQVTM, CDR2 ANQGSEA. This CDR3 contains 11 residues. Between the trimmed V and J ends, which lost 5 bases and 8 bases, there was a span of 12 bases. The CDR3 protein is CSVQGLGGYTF. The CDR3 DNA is TGCAGCGTTCAGGGTTTAGGAGGCTACACCTTC.

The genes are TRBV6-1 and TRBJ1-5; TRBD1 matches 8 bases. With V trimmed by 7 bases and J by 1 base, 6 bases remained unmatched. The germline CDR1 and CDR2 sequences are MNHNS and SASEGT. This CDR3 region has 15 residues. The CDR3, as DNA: TGTGCCAGCAACTCAGACAGGGGAAGCAATCAGCCCCAGCATTTT. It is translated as CASNSDRGSNQPQHF.

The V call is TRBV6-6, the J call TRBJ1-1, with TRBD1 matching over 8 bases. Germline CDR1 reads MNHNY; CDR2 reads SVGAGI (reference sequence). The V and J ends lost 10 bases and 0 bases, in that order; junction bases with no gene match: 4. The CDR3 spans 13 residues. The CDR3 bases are TGTGCCACGCGGACAGGGCTGAACACTGAAGCTTTCTTT. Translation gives CATRTGLNTEAFF.

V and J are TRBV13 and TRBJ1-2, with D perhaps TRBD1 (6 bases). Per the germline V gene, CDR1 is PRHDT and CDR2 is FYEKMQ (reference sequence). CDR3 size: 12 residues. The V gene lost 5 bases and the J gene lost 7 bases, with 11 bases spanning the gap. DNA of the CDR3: TGTGCCAGCAGCATGACAGGCCTTGGCTACACCTTC. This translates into CASSMTGLGYTF.

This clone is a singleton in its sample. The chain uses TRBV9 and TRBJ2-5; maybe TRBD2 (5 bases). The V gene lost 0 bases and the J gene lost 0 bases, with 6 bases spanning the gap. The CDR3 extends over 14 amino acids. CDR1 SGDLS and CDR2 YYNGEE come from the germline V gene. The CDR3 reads CASSVDGNQETQYF. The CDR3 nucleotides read TGTGCCAGCAGCGTAGACGGGAACCAAGAGACCCAGTACTTC.

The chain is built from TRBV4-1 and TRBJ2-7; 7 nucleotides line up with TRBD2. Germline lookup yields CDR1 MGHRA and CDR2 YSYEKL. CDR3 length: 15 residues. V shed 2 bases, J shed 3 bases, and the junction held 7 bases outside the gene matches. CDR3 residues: CASSQLGRGGYEQYF. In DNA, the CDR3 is TGCGCCAGCAGCCAACTAGGGCGCGGGGGCTACGAGCAGTACTTC.

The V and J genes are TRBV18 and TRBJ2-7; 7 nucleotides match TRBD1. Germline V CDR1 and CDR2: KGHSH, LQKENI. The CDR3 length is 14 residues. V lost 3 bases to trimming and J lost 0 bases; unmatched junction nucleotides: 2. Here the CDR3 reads CASSPWDSSYEQYF. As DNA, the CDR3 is TGTGCCAGCTCACCCTGGGACAGCTCCTACGAGCAGTACTTC.

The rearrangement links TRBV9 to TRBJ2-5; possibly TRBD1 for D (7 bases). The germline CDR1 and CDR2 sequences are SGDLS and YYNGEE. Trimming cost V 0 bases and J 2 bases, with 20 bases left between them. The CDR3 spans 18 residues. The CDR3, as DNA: TGTGCCAGCAGCGTAGCCCAGGAGGGGACAGCACAACAAGAGACCCAGTACTTC. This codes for CASSVAQEGTAQQETQYF.

DNA of the CDR3: TGCGCCAGCAGTGATGAGGGACAGGGGACCTACGAGCAGTACTTC. It yields the protein CASSDEGQGTYEQYF. V and J are TRBV10-2 and TRBJ2-7; TRBD1 aligns across 10 bases. Germline V gene lookup returns CDR1 WSHSY and CDR2 SAAADI. The ends lost 3 bases at V and 2 bases at J; junction bases unmatched: 4. This CDR3 is 15 amino acids long.

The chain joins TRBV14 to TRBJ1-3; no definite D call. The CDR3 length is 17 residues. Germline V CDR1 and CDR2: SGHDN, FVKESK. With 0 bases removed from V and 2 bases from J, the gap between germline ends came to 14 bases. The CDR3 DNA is TGTGCCAGCAGCCAAGATCTTTCGGGTTTTGCTGGAAACACCATATATTTT. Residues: CASSQDLSGFAGNTIYF.

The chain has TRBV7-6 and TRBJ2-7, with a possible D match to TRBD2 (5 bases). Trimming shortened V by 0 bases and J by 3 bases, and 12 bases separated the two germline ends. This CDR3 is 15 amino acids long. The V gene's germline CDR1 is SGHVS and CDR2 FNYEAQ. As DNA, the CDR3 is TGTGCCAGCAGCTTAGCCGCGGCTGAGGGCTACGAGCAGTACTTC. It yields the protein CASSLAAAEGYEQYF.